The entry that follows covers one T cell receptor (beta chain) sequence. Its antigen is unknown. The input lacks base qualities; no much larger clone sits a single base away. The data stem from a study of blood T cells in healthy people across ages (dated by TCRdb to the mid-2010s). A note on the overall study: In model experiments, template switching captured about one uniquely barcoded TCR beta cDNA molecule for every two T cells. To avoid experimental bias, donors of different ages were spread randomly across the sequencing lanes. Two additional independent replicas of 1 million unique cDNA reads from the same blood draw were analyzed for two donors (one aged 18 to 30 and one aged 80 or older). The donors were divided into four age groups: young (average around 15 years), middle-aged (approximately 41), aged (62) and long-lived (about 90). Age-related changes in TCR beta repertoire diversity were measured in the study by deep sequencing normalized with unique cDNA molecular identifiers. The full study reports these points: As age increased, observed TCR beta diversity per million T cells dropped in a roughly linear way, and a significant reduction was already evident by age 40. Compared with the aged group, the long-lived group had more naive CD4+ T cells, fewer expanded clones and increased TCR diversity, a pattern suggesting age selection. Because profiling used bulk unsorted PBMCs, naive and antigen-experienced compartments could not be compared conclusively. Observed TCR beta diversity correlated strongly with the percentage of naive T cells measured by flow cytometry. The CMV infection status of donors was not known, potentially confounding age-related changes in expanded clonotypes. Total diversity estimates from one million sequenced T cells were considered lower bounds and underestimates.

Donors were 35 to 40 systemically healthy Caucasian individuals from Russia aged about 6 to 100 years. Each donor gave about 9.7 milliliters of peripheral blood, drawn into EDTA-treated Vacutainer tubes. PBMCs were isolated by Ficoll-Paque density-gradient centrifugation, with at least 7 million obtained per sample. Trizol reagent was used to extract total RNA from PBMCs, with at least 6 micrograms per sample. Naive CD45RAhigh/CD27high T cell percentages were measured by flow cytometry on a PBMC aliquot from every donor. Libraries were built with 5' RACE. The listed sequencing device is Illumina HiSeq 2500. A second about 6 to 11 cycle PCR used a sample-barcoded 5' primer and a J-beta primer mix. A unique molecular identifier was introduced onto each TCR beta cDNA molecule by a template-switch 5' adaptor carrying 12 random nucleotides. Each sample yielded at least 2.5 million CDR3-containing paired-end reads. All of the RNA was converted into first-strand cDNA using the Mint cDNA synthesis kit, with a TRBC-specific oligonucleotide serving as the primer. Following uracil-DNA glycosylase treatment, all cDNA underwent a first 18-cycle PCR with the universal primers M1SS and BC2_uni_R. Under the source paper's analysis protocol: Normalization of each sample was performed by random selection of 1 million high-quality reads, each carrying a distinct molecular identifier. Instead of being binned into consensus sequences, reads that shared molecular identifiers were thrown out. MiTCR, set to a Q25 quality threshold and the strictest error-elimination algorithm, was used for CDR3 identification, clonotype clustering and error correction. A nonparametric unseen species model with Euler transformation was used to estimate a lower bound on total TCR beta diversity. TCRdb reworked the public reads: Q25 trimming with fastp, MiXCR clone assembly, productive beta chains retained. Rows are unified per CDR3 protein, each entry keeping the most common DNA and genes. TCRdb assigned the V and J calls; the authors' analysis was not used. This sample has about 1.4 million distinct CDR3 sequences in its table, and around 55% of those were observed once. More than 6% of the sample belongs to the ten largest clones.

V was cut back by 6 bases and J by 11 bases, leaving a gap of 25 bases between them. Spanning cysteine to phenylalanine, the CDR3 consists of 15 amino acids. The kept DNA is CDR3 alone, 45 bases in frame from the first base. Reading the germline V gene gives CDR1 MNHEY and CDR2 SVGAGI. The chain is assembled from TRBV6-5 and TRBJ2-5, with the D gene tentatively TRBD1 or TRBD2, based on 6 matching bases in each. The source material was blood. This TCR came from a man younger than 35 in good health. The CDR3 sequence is CASSLAPGAEGEQYF. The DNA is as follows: TGTGCCAGCAGCTTGGCGCCGGGAGCAGAGGGGGAGCAGTACTTC.